This T cell receptor beta chain was identified in a study of T-cell reconstitution after alpha-beta-depleted transplantation in children. In regard to this clonotype: This may come from a read error, since a much larger clone is one base off.

A TCRbeta library incorporating unique molecular identifiers was prepared. TCRdb called the PCR reads again in MiXCR, with one record for every CDR3 protein. The sample lists about 270,000 distinct CDR3 sequences; around 9.6% were seen once. The ends lost 0 bases at V and 3 bases at J; junction bases unmatched: 13. The CDR3 consists of 18 residues. The germline CDR1 and CDR2 sequences are MGHRA and YSYEKL. This receptor was identified in a human donor who donated a stem cell graft to a child with SCID. The rearrangement uses TRBV4-1 and TRBJ2-7; 8 bases fit TRBD2. The specimen comprised PBMCs from the stem cell graft donor, sampled from the stem cell graft. The CDR3: CASSQDYPPIAGFYEQYF. The CDR3, as DNA: TGCGCCAGCAGCCAAGATTATCCTCCTATAGCGGGGTTCTACGAGCAGTACTTC.